A selection of T cell receptor beta chains follows, all from one sample in a study of blood T cell repertoires in COVID-19. Sequencing was performed with immunoSEQ multiplex PCR; in TCRdb, only in-frame clones are kept and a portion is missing. The repertoire includes over 70,000 clones, 80% of them detected once, and about 19% sits in the top ten. Sequencing was carried out using peripheral blood. These receptors all stem from a woman over 75 with acute or convalescent COVID-19. Each CDR3 is given with its conserved first and last residue. D genes are given only for firm matches. Rows may omit the clone size; those that give it use once, few, many or a size class.

-	TRBD2	TRBV19	TRBJ2-7	TGTGCCAGTAGACCGACCGGGACTAGCGGCTACGAGCAGTACTTC	CASRPTGTSGYEQYF
once	-	TRBV7-9	TRBJ2-3	TGTGCCAGCAGCCTTATGACAGCAGATACGCAGTATTTT	CASSLMTADTQYF
-	-	TRBV3-1/TRBV3-2	TRBJ2-7	TGTGCCAGCAGCCAAGTGGAGGGGGCGGGCGAGCAGTACTTC	CASSQVEGAGEQYF
once	TRBD2	TRBV2	TRBJ2-3	TGTGCCAGCAACGGAGGACTAGTGGGTCTAGATACGCAGTATTTT	CASNGGLVGLDTQYF
-	-	TRBV20-1	TRBJ2-3	TGCAGTGCTAGTCGACAGAGGACAGATACGCAGTATTTT	CSASRQRTDTQYF
-	TRBD2	TRBV18	TRBJ2-3	TGTGCCAGCTCACCAACCTTATATAGCGGGAAGACAGATACGCAGTATTTT	CASSPTLYSGKTDTQYF
-	-	TRBV28	TRBJ1-4	TGTGCCAGCAGTATCGGGACAACCGCAAAACTGTTTTTT	CASSIGTTAKLFF
once	-	TRBV20-1	TRBJ2-1	TGCAGTGCGTATTACAATGAGCAGTTCTTC	CSAYYNEQFF
few	TRBD1	TRBV5-1	TRBJ1-2	TGCGCCAGCAGCCTAAACAGGGGGCCCGTTTTCCGCTACACCTTC	CASSLNRGPVFRYTF
-	-	TRBV6-5	TRBJ2-5	TGTGCCAGCACCTACGTCATTGGAGAGACCCAGTACTTC	CASTYVIGETQYF
-	-	TRBV3-1/TRBV3-2	TRBJ1-4	TGTGCCAGCAGCCAACTGGGGGCGGAAAAACTGTTTTTT	CASSQLGAEKLFF
-	-	TRBV25-1	TRBJ2-7	TGTGCCAGCAGTGAGGGAAGGGGGTGGCAGTACTTC	CASSEGRGWQYF
-	-	TRBV7-9	TRBJ2-7	TGTGCCAGCAGCCCACAGGGAAGGGGAAGATACGAGCAGTACTTC	CASSPQGRGRYEQYF
-	-	TRBV7-2	TRBJ2-1	TGTGCCAGCAGCAAACAAAACAGGGATCTCTACAATGAGCAGTTCTTC	CASSKQNRDLYNEQFF
-	-	TRBV12-3/TRBV12-4	TRBJ2-1	TGTGCCGGCAGTCCGGGAAATGAGCAGTTCTTC	CAGSPGNEQFF
-	-	TRBV6-5	TRBJ1-3	TGTGCCAGCAGTTACACACAAGGGAGGTCTGGAAACACCATATATTTT	CASSYTQGRSGNTIYF
-	TRBD2	TRBV7-9	TRBJ2-2	TGTGCCAGCAGCTTAGGGATCCTAGCGGGAATCACCGGGGAGCTGTTTTTT	CASSLGILAGITGELFF
-	-	TRBV12-3/TRBV12-4	TRBJ2-7	TGTGCCAGCAGCCGCGGCGGGTCCTACGAGCAGTACTTC	CASSRGGSYEQYF
-	TRBD1	TRBV5-4	TRBJ2-3	TGTGCCAGCAATTCAGGGGGCCGTATGGATACGCAGTATTTT	CASNSGGRMDTQYF
-	TRBD1	TRBV9	TRBJ2-7	TGTGCCAGCAGCGTAGGGGTAGGGACAGTTTCCTACGAGCAGTACTTC	CASSVGVGTVSYEQYF
-	-	TRBV5-4	TRBJ2-2	TGTGCCAGCAGCTTGGGGAGGGTCCAGGGGGAGCTGTTTTTT	CASSLGRVQGELFF
-	-	TRBV30	TRBJ2-2	TGTGCCTGGAGCGCCACACGAACCGGGGAGCTGTTTTTT	CAWSATRTGELFF